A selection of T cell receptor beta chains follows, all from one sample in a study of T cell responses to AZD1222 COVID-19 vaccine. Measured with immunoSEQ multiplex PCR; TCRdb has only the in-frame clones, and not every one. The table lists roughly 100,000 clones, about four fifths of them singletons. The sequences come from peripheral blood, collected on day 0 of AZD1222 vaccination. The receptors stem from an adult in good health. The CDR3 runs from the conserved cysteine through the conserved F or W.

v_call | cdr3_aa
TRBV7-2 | CASSLGRGGSPLHF
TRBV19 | CASSGKRNTEAFF
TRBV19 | CASSNRGQGNTIYF
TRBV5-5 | CASSLFTGAGNEQFF
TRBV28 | CASSGGLGYGYTF
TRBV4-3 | CASSQEGGTYEQYF
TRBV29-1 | CSVRYLNTEAFF
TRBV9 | CASSVDSGNTIYF
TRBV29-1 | CSVQTGNYGYTF
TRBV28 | CASSPYEGGELFF
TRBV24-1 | CATSGAGGIQETQYF
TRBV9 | CASSVVTGDNTGELFF
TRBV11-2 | CASSRGLGLNQPQHF
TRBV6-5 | CASSVGKGETQYF
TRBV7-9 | CASSLGGTGGGSYEQYF
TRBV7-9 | CASSLALGQADEQFF
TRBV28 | CASRGAGSNTGELFF
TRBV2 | CASRTLQGGGQYF